This T cell receptor (beta chain) was obtained from a study of OX40 agonist ivuxolimab in advanced cancers. Background on the whole study: The costimulatory receptor OX40 (CD134) was targeted by ivuxolimab, a fully human IgG2 agonistic monoclonal antibody. In the dose-escalation cohort, around four fifths of patients were male, and the mean age was around 60 years, with a range of roughly 20 to 80. The purpose of peripheral TCRbeta sequencing was to test whether ivuxolimab changed TCR sequence diversity and led to clonal T-cell expansion. Intravenous ivuxolimab was administered to patients every 2 weeks at six dose levels: 0.01, 0.1, 0.3, 1.5, 3 and 10 mg/kg. Partial responses were achieved by three dose-escalation patients, of whom one had hepatocellular carcinoma and two had cutaneous melanoma. Patients were allowed to have had prior anti-PD-1, anti-PD-L1 or anti-CTLA-4 therapy, and around 37% of the dose-escalation patients had previously received checkpoint inhibitors. Among the roughly 52 dose-escalation patients, approximately 20 had hepatocellular carcinoma, around 15 melanoma, 9 renal cell carcinoma and 9 head and neck cancer. The paper reports the monotherapy dose-escalation portion (N = 52 patients) of the phase I ivuxolimab trial.

The paper as a whole reports these results and caveats: Antigen specificity was not determined for the clonally expanded peripheral T cells. At doses of 0.1 to 3.0 mg/kg, clonal expansion of both CD4+ and CD8+ blood T cells was observed from baseline to week 6. In the 0.1-3.0 mg/kg groups, partial responders were among the patients with the lowest normalized peripheral clonal expansion, particularly in CD8+ T cells. On average, CD8+ T cells showed more expanded clones than CD4+ T cells after ivuxolimab. Low levels of normalized T-cell clonal expansion were also shown by some nonresponding patients.

Patients with a history of autoimmune disease or receiving systemic immunosuppression were excluded from the trial. Peripheral blood for TCR sequencing was collected from all dose cohorts at baseline, on cycle 4 day 1, and on cycle 7 day 1. Samples came from an open-label, multicenter, first-in-human phase I dose-escalation trial of ivuxolimab. The trial enrolled adults with locally advanced or metastatic head and neck squamous cell, hepatocellular, melanoma or renal cell carcinoma. Before TCR sequencing, CD4+ T cells and CD8+ T cells were sorted from peripheral blood as separate populations. Here V drops 2 bases and J drops 5 bases, and the junction holds 7 bases not matched to any gene. The CDR3 sequence holds 15 residues, the cysteine and phenylalanine included. The CDR3 DNA has 45 bases and is translated from base 1. CDR1 GTSNPN and CDR2 SVGIG were looked up in the germline V gene (reference sequence).

Genomic DNA was extracted from sorted cells for sequencing of the TCRbeta CDR3 region. The immunoSEQ Assay was used for sequencing of TCRbeta CDR3 regions. TCRdb holds this immuneACCESS table with in-frame rearrangements only. Some clones are missing; in checked studies, unresolved V genes explain under half, and the rest has no known cause. The sample table holds roughly 50,000 clones, of which about 81% were seen once. Clones ranked in the top ten supply 7.3% of the sample. As concerns this clone: There is no known antigen for this receptor. The sample holds no much larger clone one base away, and base qualities are not on file.

Sequencing used CD4+ or CD8+ T cells sorted from blood, obtained in a trial of the OX40 agonist ivuxolimab. This receptor chain uses TRBV30 and TRBJ2-5; 11 middle bases align to TRBD2. The source is an adult with an advanced solid tumor such as melanoma, head and neck, liver or kidney cancer. This receptor carries the CDR3 CAWSTLAGEVETQYF. Read as DNA, the sequence is TGTGCCTGGAGTACACTAGCGGGAGAGGTGGAGACCCAGTACTTC.